What follows are 5 T cell receptor beta chains derived from one specimen sequenced in a study of blood T cells in healthy people across ages. Together with a sample-barcoded 5' primer, a J-beta primer mix was included in a second PCR lasting roughly 6 to 12 cycles. TCRdb processed the 5' RACE reads anew with MiXCR; each CDR3 protein has one entry. The repertoire includes about 1,600,000 distinct CDR3 sequences, approximately 42% of them detected once, and 7.9% sits in the top ten. The sample consisted of blood. Receptors were obtained from a woman between 18 and 30 years old in good health.

This clonotype was seen a handful of times. This chain links TRBV28 with TRBJ2-7; 7 positions match TRBD2. The germline V gene has CDR1 MDHEN and CDR2 SYDVKM. V was pared by 6 bases and J by 3 bases, with 20 bases of the junction left unmatched. The CDR3 is 18 amino acids. The CDR3 loop is CASRAGTPPGLGHYEQYF. CDR3 DNA: TGTGCCAGCAGGGCCGGGACTCCACCCGGACTAGGACACTACGAGCAGTACTTC.

This rearrangement joins TRBV7-2 to TRBJ2-3; D gene unclear. Germline CDR1 reads SGHTA; CDR2 reads FQGNSA. CDR3 length: 14 residues. V shed 5 bases and J shed 2 bases, with 11 bases lying between them. CDR3 sequence: CASSLVEATDTQYF. The DNA for the CDR3 is TGTGCCAGCAGCCTCGTAGAGGCCACAGATACGCAGTATTTT.

The chain recombines TRBV7-6 with TRBJ1-6; 7 bases fit TRBD1. J lost 8 bases, V lost 5 bases, and 9 bases had no gene match. The CDR3 has 15 amino acids. CDR1 and CDR2 from the germline V gene are SGHVS and FNYEAQ. In DNA, the CDR3 is TGTGCCAGCAGCCCCTTTCGACAGGGTGATTCACCCCTCCACTTT. It is translated as CASSPFRQGDSPLHF.

V usage is TRBV15 and J usage is TRBJ2-7; 12 bases are a match to TRBD2. V shed 3 bases, J shed 5 bases, and the junction held 5 bases outside the gene matches. CDR1 is LNHNV, CDR2 YYDKDF, per germline (reference sequence). The CDR3 loop spans 15 amino acids. This chain's CDR3 is CATSRTSGSSNEQYF. CDR3 coding DNA: TGTGCCACCAGCAGGACTAGCGGGAGTTCCAACGAGCAGTACTTC.

The V call is TRBV12-3 or TRBV12-4, the J call TRBJ1-2; D unresolved. The CDR3 contains 13 residues. V was pared by 8 bases and J by 5 bases, with 15 bases between. CDR3 bases: TGTGCCAGCGGCAATCTGGGAGGGTATGGCTACACCTTC. Its protein is CASGNLGGYGYTF.